This TCR beta chain stems from a study of cytotoxic CD8 clonotypes in ibrutinib-treated CLL. Study-wide context: Within the patient group, some 11 were relapsed/refractory and 15 treatment-naive, and about 17 were IGHV unmutated. Partial responses numbered around 24 and complete responses 2; after a median about 62 months, roughly 15 stayed remitted and roughly twelve progressed. Regarding the study as a whole: Sustained-remission and progressing patients' sampling times differed. Baseline-level clonality went beyond age-matched healthy donors and moved in step with circulating CD8+ T-cell counts.

Of note for this clone: Its antigen is unidentified.

The table came from immunoSEQ multiplex PCR; TCRdb's copy has only in-frame clones and leaves some out. The sample gives under 300,000 clones, around 76% of which show up once; roughly 5.7% is in the top ten. V dropped 4 bases and J dropped 5; count of bases not matched to a gene: 4. This CDR3 region has 13 residues. Germline CDR1 is SQVTM and CDR2 is ANQGSEA. The sample was PBMCs, taken at disease progression, from a patient treated with ibrutinib. This clonotype was obtained from a human donor with chronic lymphocytic leukemia. J is TRBJ2-7 and V is TRBV29-1, with 11 positions matching TRBD1. CDR3 bases: TGCAGCGTTGCCGGACAGGGGGCCAACGAGCAGTACTTC. As protein: CSVAGQGANEQYF.